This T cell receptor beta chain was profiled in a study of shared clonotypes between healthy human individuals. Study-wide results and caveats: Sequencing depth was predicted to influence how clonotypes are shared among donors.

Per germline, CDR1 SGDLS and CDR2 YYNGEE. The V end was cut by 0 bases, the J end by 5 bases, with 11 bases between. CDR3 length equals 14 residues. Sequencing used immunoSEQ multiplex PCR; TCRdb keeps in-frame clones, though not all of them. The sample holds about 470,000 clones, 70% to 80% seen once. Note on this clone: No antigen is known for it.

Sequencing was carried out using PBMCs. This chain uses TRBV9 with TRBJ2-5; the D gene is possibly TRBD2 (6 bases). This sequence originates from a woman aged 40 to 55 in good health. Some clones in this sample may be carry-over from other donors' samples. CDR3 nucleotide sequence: TGTGCCAGCAGCGTAGGGTTAGCGGCGGAGACCCAGTACTTC. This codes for CASSVGLAAETQYF.